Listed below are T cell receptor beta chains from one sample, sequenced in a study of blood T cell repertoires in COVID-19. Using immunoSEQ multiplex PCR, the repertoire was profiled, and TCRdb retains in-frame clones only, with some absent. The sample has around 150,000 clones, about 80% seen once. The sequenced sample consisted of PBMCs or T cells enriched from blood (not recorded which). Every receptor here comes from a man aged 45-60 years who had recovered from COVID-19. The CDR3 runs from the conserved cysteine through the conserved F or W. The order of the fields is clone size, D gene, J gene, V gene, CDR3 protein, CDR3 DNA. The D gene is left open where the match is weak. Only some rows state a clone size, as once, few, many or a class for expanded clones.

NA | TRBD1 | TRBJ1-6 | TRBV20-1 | CSASPGQAFNSPLHF | TGCAGTGCTAGTCCCGGACAGGCGTTTAATTCACCCCTCCACTTT
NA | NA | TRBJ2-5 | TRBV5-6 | CASSLGSERVQETQYF | TGTGCCAGCAGCTTGGGATCGGAGCGGGTCCAAGAGACCCAGTACTTC
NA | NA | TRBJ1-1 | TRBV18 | CASSPQDSIEAFF | TGTGCCAGCTCACCACAAGACAGCATTGAAGCTTTCTTT
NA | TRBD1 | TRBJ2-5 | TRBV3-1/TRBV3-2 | CASSLTGQGSQTQYF | TGTGCCAGCAGCTTAACCGGACAGGGGAGCCAGACCCAGTACTTC
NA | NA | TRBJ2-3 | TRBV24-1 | CASGEASTDTQYF | TGTGCCTCCGGTGAAGCTAGCACAGATACGCAGTATTTT
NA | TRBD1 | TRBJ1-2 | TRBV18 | CASSRTGEHNYGYTF | TGTGCCAGCTCACGGACAGGGGAGCATAACTATGGCTACACCTTC
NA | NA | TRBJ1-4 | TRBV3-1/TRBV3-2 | CASSSRTGVEKLFF | TGTGCCAGCAGCTCAAGGACGGGGGTTGAAAAACTGTTTTTT
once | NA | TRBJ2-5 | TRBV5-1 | CASSFGASSPETQYF | TGCGCCAGCAGCTTCGGTGCGAGTAGTCCGGAGACCCAGTACTTC
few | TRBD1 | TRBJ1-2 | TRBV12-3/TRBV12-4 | CASSRDSRYGYTF | TGTGCCAGCAGCCGGGACAGTCGCTATGGCTACACCTTC
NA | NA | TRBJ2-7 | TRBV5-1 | CASSLWSGSSYEQYF | TGCGCCAGCAGCTTGTGGTCAGGAAGCTCCTACGAGCAGTACTTC
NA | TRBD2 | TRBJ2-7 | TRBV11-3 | CASTRRGEYEQYF | TGTGCCAGCACCCGACGGGGGGAGTACGAGCAGTACTTC
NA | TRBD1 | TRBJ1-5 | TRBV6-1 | CASSGRGTGGNQPQHF | TGTGCCAGCAGTGGCCGAGGGACAGGGGGCAATCAGCCCCAGCATTTT
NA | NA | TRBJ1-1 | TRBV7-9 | CASSLSIRNTEAFF | TGTGCCAGCAGCTTATCGATTAGGAACACTGAAGCTTTCTTT
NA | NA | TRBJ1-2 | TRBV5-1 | CASSLAILSANYGYTF | TGCGCCAGCAGCTTGGCGATTTTATCGGCTAACTATGGCTACACCTTC
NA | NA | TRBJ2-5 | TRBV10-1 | CASRRLTIETQYF | TGCGCCAGCCGTAGACTCACAATCGAGACCCAGTACTTC
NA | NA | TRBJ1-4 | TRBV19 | CASSIGGQIANEKLFF | TGTGCCAGTAGTATTGGTGGACAGATTGCTAATGAAAAACTGTTTTTT
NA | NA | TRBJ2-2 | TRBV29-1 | CSVESRNTGELFF | TGCAGCGTTGAATCCAGAAACACCGGGGAGCTGTTTTTT
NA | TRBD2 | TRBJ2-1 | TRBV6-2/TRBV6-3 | CASSPRAGGPWQQFF | TGTGCCAGCAGTCCCCGGGCGGGGGGTCCCTGGCAGCAGTTCTTC
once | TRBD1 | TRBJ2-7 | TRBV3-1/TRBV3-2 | CASSLQGKQYF | TGTGCCAGCAGCCTACAGGGGAAGCAGTACTTC
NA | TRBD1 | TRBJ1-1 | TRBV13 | CASSIQGRQTEAFF | TGTGCCAGCAGCATACAGGGGAGGCAAACTGAAGCTTTCTTT
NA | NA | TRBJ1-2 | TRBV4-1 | CASSQDNGDGYTF | TGCGCCAGCAGCCAAGATAACGGGGATGGCTACACCTTC
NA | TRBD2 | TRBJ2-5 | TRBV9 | CASSAAGGLQETQYF | TGTGCCAGCAGCGCAGCGGGGGGCCTCCAAGAGACCCAGTACTTC
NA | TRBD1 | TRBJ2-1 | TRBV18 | CASSPDRGRLDNEQFF | TGTGCCAGCTCACCGGACAGGGGGCGGTTGGACAATGAGCAGTTCTTC
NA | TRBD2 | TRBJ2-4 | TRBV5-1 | CASSPDGGGRNIQYF | TGCGCCAGCAGCCCGGACGGGGGGGGTCGGAACATTCAGTACTTC
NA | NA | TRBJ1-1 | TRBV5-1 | CASSLGGRATEAFF | TGCGCCAGCAGCTTGGGGGGCCGGGCCACTGAAGCTTTCTTT
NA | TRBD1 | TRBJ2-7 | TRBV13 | CASSLEGDRGPEQYF | TGTGCCAGCAGCTTAGAGGGGGACAGGGGGCCTGAGCAGTACTTC
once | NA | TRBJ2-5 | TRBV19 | CASSMGSGQETQYF | TGTGCCAGTAGTATGGGTAGCGGCCAAGAGACCCAGTACTTC
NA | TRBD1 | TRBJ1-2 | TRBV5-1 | CASSFGTDYGYTF | TGCGCCAGCAGCTTCGGGACAGACTATGGCTACACCTTC
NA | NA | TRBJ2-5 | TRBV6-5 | CASSSGRATQYF | TGTGCCAGCAGTTCCGGTCGTGCGACCCAGTACTTC
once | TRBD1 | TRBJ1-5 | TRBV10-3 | CAISPTGEQPQHF | TGTGCCATCAGCCCGACAGGGGAACAGCCCCAGCATTTT